The source of this TCR beta chain is a study of patients and donors after allogeneic stem cell transplantation. One entry per CDR3 protein results from TCRdb running MiXCR on the RT-PCR reads. Of more than 150,000 distinct CDR3 sequences listed, less than 45% are singletons. This clonotype was seen only a few times. CDR3 length: 12 residues. CDR1 and CDR2 from the germline V gene are SQVTM and ANQGSEA. V dropped 4 bases and J dropped 1 base, with 8 bases sitting between them. The sample comprised blood, either unsorted or a sorted T cell fraction (not recorded which). The sequence came from a human donor who was either an allogeneic HSCT recipient or a stem cell or donor lymphocyte infusion donor (not recorded which). It is not recorded whose cells these are; they may come from a transplant donor. V is TRBV29-1 and J is TRBJ2-7; D is unresolved. CDR3 sequence reads: CSVGSYSYEQYF. The CDR3 DNA follows: TGCAGCGTTGGTTCATATTCCTACGAGCAGTACTTC.